Below, 3 T cell receptor beta chains from the same sample are listed, as sequenced in a study of blood T cell repertoires in COVID-19. Sequenced by immunoSEQ multiplex PCR; TCRdb stores in-frame clones only, minus some. The sample has over 85,000 clones, approximately 91% seen once. Sequencing was performed on peripheral blood. These receptors originate from a man in his late teens or twenties with acute or convalescent COVID-19.

V is TRBV28 and J is TRBJ2-7; weak D call: TRBD1 (5 bases). V shed 3 bases and J shed 5 bases, with 14 bases lying between them. The CDR3 runs 14 residues. Germline assignment: CDR1 MDHEN and CDR2 SYDVKM. The CDR3 coding sequence is TGTGCCAGCAGTTTCCAGGGTGAGAATGACGAGCAGTACTTC. This gives the protein CASSFQGENDEQYF.

This clone turned up a few times. V gene TRBV3-1 (or the pseudogene TRBV3-2) combines with J gene TRBJ2-2, with D maybe TRBD1 (6 bases). V dropped 4 bases and J dropped 1 base, with 7 bases sitting between them. The CDR3 totals 14 residues. The germline V gene has CDR1 LGHDT and CDR2 YNNKEL (reference sequence). CDR3 nucleotide sequence: TGTGCCAGCAGCCGGACAGAGAACACCGGGGAGCTGTTTTTT. It encodes CASSRTENTGELFF.

The chain links TRBV19 to TRBJ2-7, with 9 bases fitting TRBD1. CDR3 length: 15 amino acids. From germline, CDR1 is LNHDA and CDR2 SQIVND (reference sequence). Trimming at V came to 4 bases and at J to 3 bases, leaving 7 bases not matched to a gene. Written as DNA, the CDR3 is TGTGCCAGTAGTACGACAGGGGGTGCGGGCTACGAGCAGTACTTC. It specifies CASSTTGGAGYEQYF.